The T cell receptor beta chain described here comes from a study of shared clonotypes between healthy human individuals. Overall study: Participating donors consisted of two women and three men aged 18 to 49. Three plates each covered CD4 naive and memory; CD8 naive two, CD8 memory one. The study, taken as a whole, reports: Naive subsets, compared against memory subsets, generally had larger estimated richness values.

Deep level was the assay's run setting. The protocol was immunoSEQ multiplex PCR, while the TCRdb copy is restricted to in-frame clones and leaves out a portion. The table has under 2.5 million clones, around 93% seen once. V dropped 1 base and J dropped 3 bases, with 14 bases sitting between them. Germline CDR1 SGHDN, CDR2 FVKESK. This CDR3 spans 16 amino acids. In the case of this clone: What it binds is not known.

The TCR comes from a man between 18 and 35 years old in good health. Some clones in this sample may be carry-over from other donors' samples. The sample consisted of naive CD4+ T cells from PBMCs. Subset in this sample: CD45RA+ positively selected. This sequence joins TRBV14 and TRBJ2-3, with a tentative D call TRBD2 (6 bases). This CDR3 is CASSQGFGRGTDTQYF. Here the CDR3 DNA reads TGTGCCAGCAGCCAAGGATTCGGGCGGGGAACAGATACGCAGTATTTT.